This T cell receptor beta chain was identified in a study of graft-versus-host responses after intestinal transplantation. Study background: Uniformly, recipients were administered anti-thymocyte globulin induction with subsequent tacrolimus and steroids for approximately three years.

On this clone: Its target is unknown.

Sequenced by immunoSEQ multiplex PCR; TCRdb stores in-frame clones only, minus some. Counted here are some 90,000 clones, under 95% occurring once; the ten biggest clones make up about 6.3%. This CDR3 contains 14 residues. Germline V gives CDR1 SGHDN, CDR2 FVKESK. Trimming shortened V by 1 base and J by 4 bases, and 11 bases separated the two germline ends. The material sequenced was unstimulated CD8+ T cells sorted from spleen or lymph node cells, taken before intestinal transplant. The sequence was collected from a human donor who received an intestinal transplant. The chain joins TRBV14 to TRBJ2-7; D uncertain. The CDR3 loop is CASSQGVGMYEQYF. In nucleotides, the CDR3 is TGTGCCAGCAGCCAAGGAGTGGGTATGTACGAGCAGTACTTC.